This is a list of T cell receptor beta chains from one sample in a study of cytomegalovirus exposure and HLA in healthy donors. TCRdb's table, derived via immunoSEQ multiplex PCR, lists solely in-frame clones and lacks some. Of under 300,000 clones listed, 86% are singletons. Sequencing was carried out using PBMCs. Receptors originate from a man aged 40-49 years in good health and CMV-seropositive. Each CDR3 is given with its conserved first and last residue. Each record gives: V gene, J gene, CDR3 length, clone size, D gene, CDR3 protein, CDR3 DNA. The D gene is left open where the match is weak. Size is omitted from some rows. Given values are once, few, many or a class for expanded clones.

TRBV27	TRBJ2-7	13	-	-	CASSLGRDYEQYF	TGTGCCAGCAGTTTAGGCAGGGACTACGAGCAGTACTTC
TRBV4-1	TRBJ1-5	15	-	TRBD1	CASSQVGQINQPQHF	TGCGCCAGCAGCCAAGTGGGACAGATCAATCAGCCCCAGCATTTT
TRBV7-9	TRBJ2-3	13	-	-	CASSLERSDTQYF	TGTGCCAGCAGCTTAGAGCGCTCAGATACGCAGTATTTT
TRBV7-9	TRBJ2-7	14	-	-	CASSLDAGSYEQYF	TGTGCCAGCAGCTTAGACGCAGGAAGCTACGAGCAGTACTTC
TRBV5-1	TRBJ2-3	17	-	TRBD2	CASSLATAGGRTDTQYF	TGCGCCAGCAGCTTGGCCACAGCGGGAGGGCGCACAGATACGCAGTATTTT
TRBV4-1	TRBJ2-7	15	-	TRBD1	CASSGHRDRGYEQYF	TGCGCCAGCAGCGGCCACCGGGACAGGGGCTACGAGCAGTACTTC
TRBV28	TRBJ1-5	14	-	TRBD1	CASRGQVNNQPQHF	TGTGCCAGCCGGGGACAGGTTAACAATCAGCCCCAGCATTTT
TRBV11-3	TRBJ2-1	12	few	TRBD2	CASSPPSGEQFF	TGTGCCAGCAGCCCGCCTAGCGGAGAGCAGTTCTTC
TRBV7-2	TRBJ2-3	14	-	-	CASRLGHHTDTQYF	TGTGCCAGCAGGTTGGGACACCACACAGATACGCAGTATTTT
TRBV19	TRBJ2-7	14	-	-	CASSIVPGAYEQYF	TGTGCCAGTAGTATAGTCCCGGGAGCCTACGAGCAGTACTTC
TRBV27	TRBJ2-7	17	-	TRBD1	CASSSPQGAPSTYEQYF	TGTGCCAGCAGTAGCCCACAGGGGGCTCCCTCGACCTACGAGCAGTACTTC
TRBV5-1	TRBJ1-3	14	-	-	CASKTGVSGNTIYF	TGCGCCAGCAAAACGGGAGTCTCTGGAAACACCATATATTTT
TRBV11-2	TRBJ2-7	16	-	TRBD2	CASSFPREGLSYEQYF	TGTGCCAGCAGCTTTCCCAGGGAGGGCCTCTCCTACGAGCAGTACTTC
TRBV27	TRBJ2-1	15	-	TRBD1	CASSSSGQGSNEQFF	TGTGCCAGCAGTTCATCAGGACAGGGTAGCAATGAGCAGTTCTTC
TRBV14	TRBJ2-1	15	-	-	CASSQDLFGGGEQFF	TGTGCCAGCAGCCAAGATCTTTTCGGGGGAGGTGAGCAGTTCTTC
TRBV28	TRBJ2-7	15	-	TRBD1	CASSPRDRLFYEQYF	TGTGCCAGCAGCCCCCGGGACAGGCTATTCTACGAGCAGTACTTC
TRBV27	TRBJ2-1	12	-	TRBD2	CASRARGNEQFF	TGTGCCAGCAGGGCGCGGGGGAATGAGCAGTTCTTC
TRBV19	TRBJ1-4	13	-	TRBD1	CASRRGQGRKLFF	TGTGCCAGTAGGCGGGGACAGGGTCGAAAACTGTTTTTT
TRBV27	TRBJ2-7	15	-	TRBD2	CASSKVRETSYEQYF	TGTGCCAGCAGTAAAGTGCGGGAGACCTCCTACGAGCAGTACTTC
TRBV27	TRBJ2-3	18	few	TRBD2	CASSLSGTSGASTDTQYF	TGTGCCAGCAGTTTATCCGGGACTAGCGGGGCTAGCACAGATACGCAGTATTTT
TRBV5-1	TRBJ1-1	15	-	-	CASSLVYGGNTEAFF	TGCGCCAGCAGCTTGGTTTATGGAGGGAACACTGAAGCTTTCTTT
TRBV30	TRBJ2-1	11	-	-	CAWERTGYPFF	TGTGCCTGGGAACGTACAGGGTACCCCTTCTTC
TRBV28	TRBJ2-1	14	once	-	CASIGGILYNEQFF	TGTGCCAGCATCGGCGGGATTCTATACAATGAGCAGTTCTTC
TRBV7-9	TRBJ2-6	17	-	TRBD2	CATGPGGATAGANVLTF	TGTGCCACCGGACCGGGGGGGGCGACGGCCGGGGCCAACGTCCTGACTTTC
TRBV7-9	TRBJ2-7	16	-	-	CASSAPKTTVSPEQYF	TGTGCCAGCAGCGCCCCCAAGACAACGGTGTCGCCGGAGCAGTACTTC
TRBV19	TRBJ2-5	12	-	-	CASSPQGGTQYF	TGTGCCAGTAGTCCCCAGGGGGGGACCCAGTACTTC
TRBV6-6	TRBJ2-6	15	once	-	CASSDPSSGANVLTF	TGTGCCAGCAGCGATCCGAGCTCTGGGGCCAACGTCCTGACTTTC
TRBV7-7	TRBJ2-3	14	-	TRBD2	CASSSGTSGDTQYF	TGTGCTAGCAGTTCCGGGACTAGCGGAGATACGCAGTATTTT
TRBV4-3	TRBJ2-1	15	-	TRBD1	CASSLGTVTYNEQFF	TGCGCCAGCAGCCTCGGGACAGTCACCTACAATGAGCAGTTCTTC
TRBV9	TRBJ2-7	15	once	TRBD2	CASSAGTSGDYEQYF	TGTGCCAGCAGCGCCGGGACTAGCGGAGACTACGAGCAGTACTTC
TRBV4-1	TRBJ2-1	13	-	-	CASSQEEYNEQFF	TGCGCCAGCAGCCAAGAAGAGTACAATGAGCAGTTCTTC
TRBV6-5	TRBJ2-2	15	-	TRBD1	CASTYRTGGSGELFF	TGTGCCAGCACCTACCGGACAGGGGGATCCGGGGAGCTGTTTTTT
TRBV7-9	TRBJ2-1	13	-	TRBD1	CASRGQGDNEQFF	TGTGCCAGCAGGGGGCAGGGGGACAATGAGCAGTTCTTC